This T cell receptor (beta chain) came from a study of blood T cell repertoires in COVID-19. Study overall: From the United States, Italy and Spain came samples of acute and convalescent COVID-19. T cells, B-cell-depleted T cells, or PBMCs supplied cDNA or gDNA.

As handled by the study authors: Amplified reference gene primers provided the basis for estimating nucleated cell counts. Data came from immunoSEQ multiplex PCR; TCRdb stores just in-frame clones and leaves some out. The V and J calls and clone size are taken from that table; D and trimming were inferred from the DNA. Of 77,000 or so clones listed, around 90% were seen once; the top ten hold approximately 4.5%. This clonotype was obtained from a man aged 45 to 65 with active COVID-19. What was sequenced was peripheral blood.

CDR3 loop: CASSGLGGFSYEQYF. CDR3 in DNA: TGTGCCAGCAGCGGACTCGGCGGGTTTTCCTACGAGCAGTACTTC. The chain carries TRBV6-5 and TRBJ2-7, with D tentatively TRBD2 (5 bases). CDR1 and CDR2 from the germline V gene are MNHEY and SVGAGI. The CDR3 covers 15 residues. The V and J ends lost 6 bases and 1 base respectively, with 16 bases between them.